Listed below are T cell receptor beta chains from one sample, sequenced in a study of blood T cell repertoires in COVID-19. Sequencing was performed with immunoSEQ multiplex PCR; in TCRdb, only in-frame clones are kept and a portion is missing. The sample yields 200,000 to 250,000 clones, 82% seen once. Sequencing was performed on peripheral blood. The receptors originated from a woman of 80 years or more with acute or convalescent COVID-19. The CDR3 runs from the conserved cysteine through the conserved F or W. A D gene is named only where the DNA matches it firmly. Some rows mark clone size as missing; the rest say once, few, many or name a class of expanded clone.

clone_size	v_call	j_call	d_call	cdr3_nt	cdr3_aa
-	TRBV28	TRBJ1-1	-	TGTGCCAGCAGTTTAACCAGCCTACAGGGTTTTGCTGAAGCTTTCTTT	CASSLTSLQGFAEAFF
-	TRBV6-5	TRBJ2-2	-	TGTGCCAGCAGTTTAGGAGGGAGTTACACCGGGGAGCTGTTTTTT	CASSLGGSYTGELFF
-	TRBV30	TRBJ2-7	-	TGTGCCTGGAGTTCAGGGGGGTTTAGGGCCGAGCAGTACTTC	CAWSSGGFRAEQYF
-	TRBV27	TRBJ1-6	TRBD1	TGTGCCAGCAGTCAAGGTCAGGGGGATAATTCACCCCTCCACTTT	CASSQGQGDNSPLHF
-	TRBV2	TRBJ1-1	-	TGTGCCAGCAGACTAACACAGGGTCCGTATGCTTTCTTT	CASRLTQGPYAFF
once	TRBV19	TRBJ1-2	-	TGTGCCAGTAGTCCACCCGGATTGGGCAGCTTCTATGGCTACACCTTC	CASSPPGLGSFYGYTF
-	TRBV5-1	TRBJ2-2	TRBD2	TGCGCCAGCAGCACCATATTAGCGAGCGGGGGCACCGGGGAGCTGTTTTTT	CASSTILASGGTGELFF
-	TRBV11-1	TRBJ1-1	-	TGTGCCAGCAGCTTAAGCGCGGGCACTGAAGCTTTCTTT	CASSLSAGTEAFF
-	TRBV9	TRBJ2-3	TRBD2	TGTGCCAGCACCCGTGATCCTAGCGGCAGCACAGATACGCAGTATTTT	CASTRDPSGSTDTQYF
-	TRBV7-9	TRBJ1-4	TRBD1	TGTGCCAGCAGCTCGGGGACAGGATACATTGAAAAACTGTTTTTT	CASSSGTGYIEKLFF
-	TRBV7-2	TRBJ1-2	TRBD1	TGTGCCAGCAGCCCCCGCGACCCCCACAGGGGGGATGGCTACACCTTC	CASSPRDPHRGDGYTF
once	TRBV7-9	TRBJ1-1	TRBD1	TGTGCCAGCAGCTTAGGGATCGGGACAGGGAACACTGAAGCTTTCTTT	CASSLGIGTGNTEAFF
-	TRBV5-4	TRBJ2-5	TRBD1	TGTGCCAGCAGCTTGGCCAATCGGGGACAGGGGAGTAGGGAGACCCAGTACTTC	CASSLANRGQGSRETQYF